The entry below gives a single T cell receptor beta chain sequence along with its context. The target antigen is unknown. The CDR3 is 13 amino acids. V lost 4 bases, J lost 6 bases, and 13 bases lay in between. Germline CDR1 is SGHNT and CDR2 is YYREEE (reference sequence). These data come from a study of cytomegalovirus exposure and HLA in healthy donors. Study-wide findings and caveats: Associated with cytomegalovirus, according to the listing, were 150 to 200 TCR beta chains. Analysis was performed later, and it showed HLA-associated TCR beta chains to be more clonally expanded than equally common others. The study assumed roughly uniform donor sequencing depth for presence/absence analyses.

The PCR employed 60 Vbeta primers together with 13 Jbeta primers. Here immunoSEQ multiplex PCR was the method, and the copy in TCRdb shows in-frame clones only, minus some. The sample gives 90,000 or so clones, around 74% of which show up once; roughly 2% is in the top ten. This TCR was recovered from a boy aged 5-17 years in good health and CMV-seronegative. V usage is TRBV5-4 and J usage is TRBJ1-1; tentative D call: TRBD1 (5 bases). The sequenced material came from PBMCs. CDR3 nucleotides: TGTGCCAGCAGCACAAGACAGTTAGCTGAAGCTTTCTTT. It yields the protein CASSTRQLAEAFF.